The TCR beta chain described here comes from a study of blood T cell repertoires in COVID-19. Study-wide background: COVID-19 samples from acute and convalescent phases originated in the United States, Italy and Spain. The cDNA or gDNA used as material had been derived from T cells, B-cell-depleted T cells, or PBMCs.

The germline V gene has CDR1 SGHTA and CDR2 FQGNSA. Between the trimmed V and J ends, which lost 3 bases and 10 bases, there was a span of 21 bases. There are 15 residues in the CDR3. Per the original data handling: By means of reference gene primer amplification, nucleated cell counts were estimated. Clones were sequenced by immunoSEQ multiplex PCR, and TCRdb holds only the in-frame ones, with some missing. V, J and clone size reflect that table, while D and trimming were determined from the DNA. The table lists over 100,000 clones, approximately 84% of them singletons. The rearrangement joins TRBV7-2 to TRBJ1-1; D perhaps matches TRBD1 (6 bases). This sequence was found in a man aged 35-49 years with active or convalescent COVID-19. The sample was peripheral blood. The CDR3 sequence: CASSLEQGRALAAFF. The CDR3 bases are TGTGCCAGCAGCTTGGAACAGGGAAGGGCTCTCGCAGCTTTCTTT.